This entry lists 19 T cell receptor beta chains sequenced from one sample in a study of blood T cell repertoires in COVID-19. Measured with immunoSEQ multiplex PCR; TCRdb has only the in-frame clones, and not every one. In the table there are about 260,000 clones, approximately 87% of which are singletons. The specimen was peripheral blood. These receptors came from a woman aged 40-49 years who had recovered from COVID-19.

V is TRBV11-1 and J is TRBJ2-7; TRBD1 matches 7 bases. The CDR3 length is 15 residues. Germline CDR1 and CDR2: SGHAT and FQDESV (reference sequence). The V gene end was trimmed by 5 bases and the J gene end by 3 bases; junction bases not matched to a gene: 10. In nucleotides, the CDR3 is TGTGCCAGCAGCCCGGACAGGCCAGTAATCTACGAGCAGTACTTC. It yields the protein CASSPDRPVIYEQYF.

The V gene is TRBV5-4, the J gene TRBJ2-7; D gene uncertain. The CDR3 is made up of 14 amino acids. Germline V CDR1 and CDR2: SGHNT, YYREEE (reference sequence). The V and J ends lost 0 bases and 0 bases respectively, with 7 bases between them. The CDR3 nucleotides read TGTGCCAGCAGCTTGGGTTACTCCTCCTACGAGCAGTACTTC. It is translated as CASSLGYSSYEQYF.

This chain uses TRBV2 with TRBJ1-1; possibly TRBD1 for D (5 bases). Deletions cut 10 bases from V and 2 bases from J, with 14 bases between. The length of the CDR3 is 13 residues. The germline gives CDR1 SNHLY, CDR2 FYNNEI. DNA for the CDR3: TGTGCCACAGGGACTCAAGGCAACACTGAAGCTTTCTTT. Translation: CATGTQGNTEAFF.

This clone showed up just once. The CDR3 is CASAGQGATDTQYF. The CDR3 DNA sequence: TGTGCCAGCGCCGGACAGGGGGCGACAGATACGCAGTATTTT. This rearrangement joins TRBV9 to TRBJ2-3; 11 bases agree with TRBD1. Losses at the gene ends were 7 bases for V and 3 bases for J; bases not matched to a gene: 4. The germline V gene has CDR1 SGDLS and CDR2 YYNGEE. The CDR3 runs 14 residues.

CDR3 coding DNA: TGTGCCAGCTCACCATTGCGGGGTCAAAGCTCCTACGAGCAGTACTTC. As protein: CASSPLRGQSSYEQYF. The gene calls are TRBV18 and TRBJ2-7, with a possible D match to TRBD2 (6 bases). The V and J ends lost 2 bases and 0 bases respectively, with 14 bases between them. Looked up from germline, CDR1 is KGHSH and CDR2 is LQKENI. This CDR3 spans 16 amino acids.

This rearrangement joins TRBV5-1 to TRBJ1-1, with a weak D call TRBD1 (5 bases). Trimming stripped 4 bases from V and 1 base from J, with 14 bases between. The germline V gene has CDR1 SGHRS and CDR2 YFSETQ. The length of the CDR3 is 15 residues. The CDR3 DNA is TGCGCCAGCAGCCGAGGGGAGGCAAGGAACACTGAAGCTTTCTTT. Translated, it gives CASSRGEARNTEAFF.

This clone was seen a handful of times. V usage is TRBV11-2 and J usage is TRBJ2-2; no reliable D call. V gave up 5 bases and J gave up 5 bases, with 9 bases separating them. Germline V CDR1 and CDR2: SGHAT, FQNNGV. The CDR3 runs 13 residues. Here the CDR3 DNA reads TGTGCCAGCAGCCTCGTGAGGACCGGGGAGCTGTTTTTT. Translated, it gives CASSLVRTGELFF.

This clone came up many times. The chain combines TRBV10-3 with TRBJ2-1; 11 bases fit TRBD1. Germline trimming cut 6 bases from V and 9 bases from J; bases unmatched to any gene: 7. This CDR3 comprises 14 residues. Per the germline V gene, CDR1 is ENHRY and CDR2 is SYGVKD. DNA of the CDR3: TGTGCCATCAGGGACAGGGGGCCGAATGGTGAGCAGTTCTTC. Amino acid sequence: CAIRDRGPNGEQFF.

V is TRBV7-9 and J is TRBJ1-4; D gene unclear. The V end was cut by 5 bases, the J end by 6 bases, with 10 bases between. The CDR3 consists of 13 residues. Germline V gene sequence: CDR1 SEHNR, CDR2 FQNEAQ (reference sequence). CDR3 residues: CASSQNSHEKLFF. In DNA form, the CDR3 reads TGTGCCAGCAGCCAAAACAGCCATGAAAAACTGTTTTTT.

The chain is built from TRBV24-1 and TRBJ1-2; TRBD1 aligns across 7 bases. The CDR3 is 14 amino acids. Germline CDR1 and CDR2: KGHDR and SFDVKD. Trimming removed 5 bases from V and 3 bases from J; junction bases left unmatched: 5. The CDR3 nucleotides read TGTGCCACCAGTGGCCCAGACAGGGACTATGGCTACACCTTC. Its protein product is CATSGPDRDYGYTF.

The V call is TRBV6-2 or TRBV6-3, the J call TRBJ2-1; D is uncertain. V dropped 1 base and J dropped 3 bases, with 19 bases sitting between them. The CDR3 length is 18 residues. CDR1 is MNHEY and CDR2 is SVGEGT in the germline V gene. DNA of the CDR3: TGTGCCAGCAGTTACTATCTGGTTGTGTCGGGTTACTACAATGAGCAGTTCTTC. Translation gives CASSYYLVVSGYYNEQFF.

This clone showed up just once. The chain uses TRBV7-2 and TRBJ1-2; 7 nucleotides match TRBD1. This CDR3 spans 13 amino acids. V lost 6 bases to trimming and J lost 4 bases; unmatched junction nucleotides: 5. CDR1 SGHTA and CDR2 FQGNSA come from the germline V gene. The CDR3 DNA sequence: TGTGCCAGCAGTCTGGGGACAGCCTATGGCTACACCTTC. Translating gives CASSLGTAYGYTF.

This sequence joins TRBV5-1 and TRBJ2-7, with 8 positions matching TRBD1. This CDR3 contains 15 residues. Germline CDR1 SGHRS, CDR2 YFSETQ. Trimming at V came to 0 bases and at J to 1 base, leaving 3 bases not matched to a gene. The CDR3 nucleotides read TGCGCCAGCAGCTTGGAATGGACAGGGTCCTACGAGCAGTACTTC. This translates into CASSLEWTGSYEQYF.

In its sample, this clone was seen once. The gene calls are TRBV30 and TRBJ2-2, with 7 nucleotides matching TRBD1. This CDR3 has 14 amino acids. Germline-derived CDR1 and CDR2 are GTSNPN and SVGIG (reference sequence). Trimming removed 1 base from V and 5 bases from J; junction bases left unmatched: 4. The CDR3 DNA reads as TGTGCCTGGAGTGAGAGGGGGCGTACCGGGGAGCTGTTTTTT. It is translated as CAWSERGRTGELFF.

The CDR3 sequence: CSVAGQGHYNEQFF. The DNA of the CDR3 is TGCAGCGTTGCGGGACAGGGCCATTACAATGAGCAGTTCTTC. The rearrangement uses TRBV29-1 and TRBJ2-1, with 9 bases lining up with TRBD1. The CDR3 loop spans 14 amino acids. Germline lookup yields CDR1 SQVTM and CDR2 ANQGSEA. V gave up 4 bases and J gave up 4 bases; unmatched junction bases: 5.

The sample holds one count of this clone. The V call is TRBV30, the J call TRBJ1-1, with TRBD1 as a possible D gene (6 bases). Trimming stripped 0 bases from V and 1 base from J, with 15 bases between. This CDR3 contains 16 residues. Looked up from germline, CDR1 is GTSNPN and CDR2 is SVGIG (reference sequence). The CDR3, as DNA: TGTGCCTGGAGTGTACTAGGGAACAGGGCGAACACTGAAGCTTTCTTT. Protein: CAWSVLGNRANTEAFF.

This chain joins TRBV2 and TRBJ1-2; no reliable D call. The CDR3 loop spans 14 amino acids. Germline V gene lookup returns CDR1 SNHLY and CDR2 FYNNEI. The V and J ends lost 3 bases and 5 bases respectively, with 13 bases between them. CDR3 sequence: CASSEHAKRYGYTF. CDR3 DNA sequence: TGTGCCAGCAGTGAGCACGCTAAACGGTATGGCTACACCTTC.

The chain carries TRBV3-1 (or the pseudogene TRBV3-2) and TRBJ1-3; D is unclear. Germline V gene lookup returns CDR1 LGHDT and CDR2 YNNKEL (reference sequence). Between the trimmed V and J ends, which lost 7 bases and 0 bases, there was a span of 4 bases. This CDR3 contains 12 residues. CDR3 residues: CASTISGNTIYF. CDR3 nucleotide sequence: TGTGCCAGCACCATCTCTGGAAACACCATATATTTT.

V is TRBV7-9 and J is TRBJ1-1, with a possible D match to TRBD1 (5 bases). Trimming shortened V by 4 bases and J by 3 bases, and 15 bases separated the two germline ends. The CDR3 loop spans 15 amino acids. Looked up from germline, CDR1 is SEHNR and CDR2 is FQNEAQ (reference sequence). CDR3 sequence (DNA): TGTGCCAGCAGCTCCACCTCGACAGAGTACACTGAAGCTTTCTTT. Protein: CASSSTSTEYTEAFF.